The clone carrying this T cell receptor beta chain has at least ten counts. TCRdb used MiXCR to reprocess the 5' RACE reads, holding one entry per CDR3 protein. Of 200,000 to 250,000 distinct CDR3 sequences listed, roughly 7.1% are singletons. The data stem from a study of identical twins. CDR3 length: 14 residues. V gave up 0 bases and J gave up 3 bases, with 11 bases separating them. Germline V gene lookup returns CDR1 SQVTM and CDR2 ANQGSEA. The same data also went into a second study, on T cells expressing NK-cell markers. In that study: According to the study, TCR beta repertoires originated from sorted CD3+CD56+NKG2C+, CD3+CD56+NKG2C- and CD3+CD56-NKG2C+ T cells. Clarity on HCMV specificity was lacking for the expanded NKG2C+ T cell clones.

Sequenced material: CD8+ T cells sorted from blood. The chain has TRBV29-1 and TRBJ2-5, with a weak D call TRBD1 (5 bases). This TCR was sampled from a woman in her late teens or twenties in good health. In DNA form, the CDR3 reads TGCAGCGTTGAAGACGCCAGGGTAGAAGAGACCCAGTACTTC. Protein sequence: CSVEDARVEETQYF. Combining the CDR3 with reference TRBV29-1 and TRBJ2-5 gives the whole variable domain SAVISQKPSRDICQRGTSLTIQCQVDSQVTMMFWYRQQPGQSLTLIATANQGSEATYESGFVIDKFPISRPNLTFSTLTVSNMSPEDSSIYLCSVEDARVEETQYFGPGTRLLVL.